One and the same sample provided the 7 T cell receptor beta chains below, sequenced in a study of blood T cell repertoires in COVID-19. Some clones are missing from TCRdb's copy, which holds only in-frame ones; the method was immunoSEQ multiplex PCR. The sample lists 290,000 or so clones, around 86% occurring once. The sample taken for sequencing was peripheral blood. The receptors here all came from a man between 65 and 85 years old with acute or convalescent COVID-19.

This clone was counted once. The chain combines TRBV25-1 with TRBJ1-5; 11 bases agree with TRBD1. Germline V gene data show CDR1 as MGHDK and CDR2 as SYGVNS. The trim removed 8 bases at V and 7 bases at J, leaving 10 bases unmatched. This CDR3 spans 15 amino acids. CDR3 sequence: CASRDRGGMRQPQHF. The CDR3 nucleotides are TGTGCCAGCCGGGACAGGGGGGGAATGAGGCAGCCCCAGCATTTT.

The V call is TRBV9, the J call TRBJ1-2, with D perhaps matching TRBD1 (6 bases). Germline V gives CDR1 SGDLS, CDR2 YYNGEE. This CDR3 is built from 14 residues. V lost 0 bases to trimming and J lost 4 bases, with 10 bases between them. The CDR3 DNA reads TGTGCCAGCAGCGTAGGGCAGGGGACCTATGGCTACACCTTC. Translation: CASSVGQGTYGYTF.

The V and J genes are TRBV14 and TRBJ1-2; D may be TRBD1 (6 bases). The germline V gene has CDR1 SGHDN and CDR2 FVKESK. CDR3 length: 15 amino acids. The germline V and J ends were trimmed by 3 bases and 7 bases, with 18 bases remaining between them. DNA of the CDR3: TGTGCCAGCAGCCAGTCCCGACAGGCGAGGACTGGCTACACCTTC. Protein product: CASSQSRQARTGYTF.

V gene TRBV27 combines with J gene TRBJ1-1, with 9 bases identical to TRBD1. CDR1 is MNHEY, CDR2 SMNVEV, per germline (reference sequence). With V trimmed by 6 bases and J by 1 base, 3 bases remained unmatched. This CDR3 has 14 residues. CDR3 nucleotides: TGTGCCAGCAGCGGACAGGGGAGGAACACTGAAGCTTTCTTT. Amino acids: CASSGQGRNTEAFF.

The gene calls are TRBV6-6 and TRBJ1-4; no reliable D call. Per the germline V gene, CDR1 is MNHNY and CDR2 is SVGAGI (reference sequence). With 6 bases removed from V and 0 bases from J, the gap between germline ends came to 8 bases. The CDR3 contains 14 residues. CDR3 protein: CASRDTATNEKLFF. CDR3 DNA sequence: TGTGCCAGCAGAGACACAGCAACTAATGAAAAACTGTTTTTT.

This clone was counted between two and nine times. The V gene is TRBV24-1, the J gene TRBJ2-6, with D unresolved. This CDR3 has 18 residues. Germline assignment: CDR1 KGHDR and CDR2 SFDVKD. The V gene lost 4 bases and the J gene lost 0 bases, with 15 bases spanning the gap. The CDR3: CATSDRKRSNSGANVLTF. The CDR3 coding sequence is TGTGCCACCAGTGACCGAAAGAGGTCGAACTCTGGGGCCAACGTCCTGACTTTC.

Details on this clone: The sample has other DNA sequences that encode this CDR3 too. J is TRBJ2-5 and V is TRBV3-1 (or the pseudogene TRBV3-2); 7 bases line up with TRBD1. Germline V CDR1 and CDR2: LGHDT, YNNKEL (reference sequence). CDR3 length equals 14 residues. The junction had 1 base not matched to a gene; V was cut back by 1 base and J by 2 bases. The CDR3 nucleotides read TGTGCCAGCAGCCAAGCAGGGGGACAAGAGACCCAGTACTTC. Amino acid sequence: CASSQAGGQETQYF.